This entry lists 31 T cell receptor beta chains sequenced from one sample in a study of tumor-infiltrating lymphocytes in primary liver carcinoma. Unsorted bulk tissue, about 18-32 mg of it, served as the source for co-extraction of RNA and DNA. The input was approximately 0.45 ug total RNA; TCR beta cDNA was made from it with a constant-region primer. Libraries covering TCR beta were generated through three nested multiplex PCR rounds (using a slightly modified ARM-PCR). For around 9 cycles apiece, the opening two PCR rounds ran with TRBV1-TRBV30 forward primers and a C-beta reverse primer. TCRdb recomputed calls from the multiplex PCR reads with MiXCR, one row per CDR3 protein. The sample has roughly 200,000 distinct CDR3 sequences; about 82% are singletons. Sample: tumor tissue from primary liver carcinoma. Source of these receptors: a man aged 35 to 55 with primary liver carcinoma and hepatitis B virus infection.

As concerns this clonotype: This likely comes from a read error, as the CDR3 has no conserved phenylalanine or tryptophan at its end. The DNA is omitted, as the CDR3 cannot be located on it reliably, and the CDR3 follows TCRdb's listing. This chain links TRBV29-1 with TRBJ2-5; the D call TRBD1 from the table was never checked on the DNA. Germline CDR1 SQVTM, CDR2 ANQGSEA. The CDR3 is 13 residues long, counting both termini. The chain's CDR3 is CSVEHRGRETHYL.

On this clonotype itself: An end of the junction does not agree with germline; a read error may underlie this. The V gene is TRBV11-2, the J gene TRBJ2-3, with a tentative D call TRBD2 (5 bases). The CDR3 consists of 14 residues. Germline V gives CDR1 SGHAT, CDR2 FQNNGV. The chain's CDR3 is CTSSLNRRGDTQYF. The DNA of the CDR3 is TGTACCAGTAGCTTAAACCGACGAGGGGATACGCAGTATTTT.

Comment on this clonotype: The junction and the germline gene differ at one end; a read error may be behind it. The J gene is TRBJ2-7, the V gene TRBV28; 9 bases are a match to TRBD1. Germline V gene lookup returns CDR1 MDHEN and CDR2 SYDVKM. The CDR3 covers 12 residues. The CDR3 spells CTSVGQGHELYF. CDR3 bases: TGTACCAGCGTGGGACAGGGCCACGAGCTGTACTTC.

The chain carries TRBV29-1 and TRBJ2-3; maybe TRBD2 (6 bases). The V end was cut by 8 bases, the J end by 1 base, with 16 bases between. The CDR3 has 14 residues. From germline, CDR1 is SQVTM and CDR2 ANQGSEA. CDR3 protein: CSWNQIAGTDTQYF. CDR3 coding DNA: TGCAGCTGGAATCAAATAGCGGGCACAGATACGCAGTATTTT.

With regard to this clonotype: One end of the junction varies from germline; a read error may be responsible. The chain carries TRBV6-2 or TRBV6-3 and TRBJ2-5; a weak D match, TRBD1 (6 bases). Germline CDR1 MNHEY, CDR2 SVGEGT. The CDR3 is made up of 14 amino acids. In nucleotides, the CDR3 is TGTACCAGCAGTTCACGGACAGTTATGGAAATCCAGTACTTC. Protein: CTSSSRTVMEIQYF.

Points on this clonotype: With a much larger clone just one base away, this may be a read error. This chain joins TRBV5-1 and TRBJ1-4, with TRBD1 as a possible D gene (5 bases). Germline V gene data show CDR1 as SGHRS and CDR2 as YFSETQ. CDR3 size: 15 residues. The CDR3 DNA is TGCGCCAGCAGCGCGGCCGGGACTAAGGGAGAAAATCTGTTTTTT. Its translation is CASSAAGTKGENLFF.

For this clonotype: Here the CDR3 omits its conserved ending phenylalanine or tryptophan, so a read error is the likely source. V usage is TRBV12-3 or TRBV12-4 and J usage is TRBJ2-6, with D hard to call. The CDR3 extends over 16 amino acids. The CDR3 coding sequence is TGTGCCGGCAGTTCCCAGACCGTCTCTGGGGCCAACGTCCTGACTTTG. It specifies CAGSSQTVSGANVLTL.

This clonotype has ten or more counts. V usage is TRBV5-1 and J usage is TRBJ2-2; 8 bases are shared with TRBD1. V was pared by 4 bases and J by 3 bases, with 8 bases of the junction left unmatched. Germline V CDR1 and CDR2: SGHRS, YFSETQ. The CDR3 is 16 residues long. CDR3 coding DNA: TGCGCCAGCAGCCGATCAGGGGGCGCCGACACCGGGGAGCTGTTTTTT. It codes for CASSRSGGADTGELFF.

With respect to this clonotype: No conserved phenylalanine or tryptophan is present at the end of the CDR3, so a read error is the likely explanation. The chain employs TRBV6-5 and TRBJ1-6; D unresolved. CDR1 is MNHEY, CDR2 SVGAGI, per germline. This CDR3 comprises 15 residues. The CDR3 reads CASTYSVQAHSPLHL. As DNA, the CDR3 is TGTGCCAGCACTTACTCAGTCCAGGCTCATTCACCCCTCCACCTT.

Comment on this clonotype: It is likely a read error, because the conserved phenylalanine at the end of the CDR3 is missing. V gene TRBV6-2 or TRBV6-3 combines with J gene TRBJ2-7, with D possibly TRBD2 on 5 matching bases. V lost 6 bases, J lost 9 bases, and 21 bases lay in between. In germline, CDR1 is MNHEY, CDR2 SVGEGT. The CDR3 spans 14 residues. CDR3 amino acids: CASSLRDRAHVQYI. CDR3 DNA sequence: TGTGCCAGCAGCCTCCGGGATAGGGCCCACGTGCAGTACATC.

About this clonotype: One end of the junction does not line up with germline, which may come from a read error. The rearrangement links TRBV6-1 to TRBJ2-3; D uncertain. Germline CDR1 and CDR2: MNHNS and SASEGT. The CDR3 extends over 12 amino acids. The CDR3 loop reads CASTPSTDTPYF. CDR3 coding DNA: TGTGCCAGCACGCCCAGCACTGATACGCCGTATTTT.

Concerning this clonotype: A much larger clone differs by one base, so this may be a read error. J is TRBJ2-1 and V is TRBV28; 9 nucleotides match TRBD2. The CDR3 is made up of 14 amino acids. Germline V lookup: CDR1 MDHEN, CDR2 SYDVKM. The V gene end was trimmed by 10 bases and the J gene end by 4 bases; junction bases not matched to a gene: 8. CDR3 bases: TGTGCCACCCTAATAGCGGGAGCTTACAATGAGCAGTTCTTC. Protein sequence: CATLIAGAYNEQFF.

Of note for this clonotype: Because it lacks the conserved phenylalanine or tryptophan at the end, this CDR3 is likely a read error. The chain is built from TRBV11-2 and TRBJ2-7; D unresolved. In germline, CDR1 is SGHAT, CDR2 FQNNGV. This CDR3 spans 13 amino acids. The DNA of the CDR3 is TGTCCCAGCACCTCACGGAGTGCCTACGAGCAGTACCTC. This sequence encodes CPSTSRSAYEQYL.

In the case of this clonotype: A read error may produce the germline difference seen at one junction end. This chain uses TRBV6-5 with TRBJ1-5, with TRBD1 as a possible D gene (6 bases). Germline V gene lookup returns CDR1 MNHEY and CDR2 SVGAGI. This CDR3 region has 17 residues. Here the CDR3 reads CASSPRSGVISNQHQHF. In DNA, the CDR3 is TGTGCCAGCAGCCCCCGGTCAGGGGTGATTAGCAATCAGCACCAGCATTTT.

The chain carries TRBV29-1 and TRBJ2-1; D is undetermined. V lost 2 bases to trimming and J lost 9 bases, with 11 bases between them. Germline V gene sequence: CDR1 SQVTM, CDR2 ANQGSEA. The length of the CDR3 is 12 residues. Here the CDR3 reads CSVEFRACEQFF. DNA of the CDR3: TGCAGCGTTGAATTCCGGGCCTGTGAGCAGTTCTTC.

The genes are TRBV5-5 and TRBJ2-2, with a possible D match to TRBD2 (6 bases). CDR3 length: 16 amino acids. From germline, CDR1 is SGHKS and CDR2 YYEKEE (reference sequence). The germline V and J ends were trimmed by 0 bases and 5 bases, with 14 bases remaining between them. DNA for the CDR3: TGTGCCAGCAGCTTGGCACCAGTTGGACTAACCGGGGAGCTGTTTTTT. Translation: CASSLAPVGLTGELFF.

In regard to this clonotype: Compared with germline, one end of the junction differs, possibly owing to a read error. V gene TRBV6-1 combines with J gene TRBJ2-1, with 9 bases that match TRBD2. Germline V gene data show CDR1 as MNHNS and CDR2 as SASEGT. The CDR3 has 19 residues. The CDR3 region has the DNA TGTGCCAACAGTGAAGCCTCAGGGGGGCTAGCGGGAATCTACAATGAGCAGCTCTTC. It specifies CANSEASGGLAGIYNEQLF.

Notes on this clonotype: Mismatch with germline at one junction end may stem from a read error. The chain combines TRBV12-3 or TRBV12-4 with TRBJ1-1; D is undetermined. The CDR3 runs 14 residues. CDR3 region: CASSSSDANSEAFF. The DNA of the CDR3 is TGTGCCAGCAGCTCTTCCGATGCGAACAGTGAAGCTTTCTTC.

Notes on this clonotype: The germline gene is not matched at one end of the junction; a read error may be the cause. This sequence joins TRBV6-6 and TRBJ2-1, with a tentative D call TRBD2 (6 bases). The CDR3 has 19 residues. Germline lookup yields CDR1 MNHNY and CDR2 SVGAGI (reference sequence). In DNA, the CDR3 is TGTGCCAGCAGTTACTCACTAGCAGGAGGATCGAGCTTCTACAATGAACAGTTCTTC. As protein: CASSYSLAGGSSFYNEQFF.

A note on this clonotype: An end of the junction differs from the germline gene, which may be a read error. The chain's CDR3 is CTSSHTDTQFF. The CDR3 DNA sequence: TGCACCAGCAGCCACACAGATACGCAGTTTTTT. The chain combines TRBV10-2 with TRBJ2-3, with D unresolved. The CDR3 is 11 residues long. CDR1 is WSHSY and CDR2 is SAAADI in the germline V gene.

Comments on this clonotype: The CDR3 end shows no conserved phenylalanine or tryptophan, and so a read error is likely. The V call is TRBV11-1, the J call TRBJ1-6; perhaps TRBD1 as D (5 bases). The CDR3 runs 12 residues. The ends were cut back, 8 bases at V and 9 bases at J, with 11 bases in the middle. The germline gives CDR1 SGHAT, CDR2 FQDESV (reference sequence). The CDR3 coding sequence is TGTGCCAGCCGGACACTGGTTTCACCCCTCCACTCT. This translates into CASRTLVSPLHS.

This clonotype was picked up one time. A much larger clone lies one base from this, so it may be a read error. The chain joins TRBV7-9 to TRBJ2-7; TRBD2 is a possible D gene (6 bases). Germline V gives CDR1 SEHNR, CDR2 FQNEAQ (reference sequence). This CDR3 has 13 residues. The CDR3 region is CTVNWGGEDEQYF. In DNA, the CDR3 is TGTACCGTCAATTGGGGAGGAGAAGACGAGCAGTACTTC.

Notes on this clonotype: The CDR3 does not close with the conserved phenylalanine or tryptophan, likely indicating a read error. The chain carries TRBV4-1 and TRBJ2-1, with TRBD2 identical over 11 bases. There are 17 residues in the CDR3. CDR1 is MGHRA and CDR2 is YSYEKL in the germline V gene. DNA of the CDR3: TGCACCAGCAGCCCCAGAGGTGTAGCGGGAGGGCGTAGTGAGCAGTTCCTC. This translates into CTSSPRGVAGGRSEQFL.

About this clonotype itself: Germline is not matched at one junction end, which may reflect a read error. This chain links TRBV29-1 with TRBJ2-1, with TRBD2 matching 8 bases. The CDR3 spans 15 residues. In germline, CDR1 is SQVTM, CDR2 ANQGSEA. The DNA of the CDR3 is TGCAGCGTTGGACTAACGGGAGGGTTCTACAGTGAGCAGTTGTTC. It specifies CSVGLTGGFYSEQLF.

On this clonotype: A read error may explain this, as a much larger clone is one base away. This chain uses TRBV30 with TRBJ2-3, with 12 bases aligning to TRBD1. This CDR3 has 15 amino acids. The germline V gene encodes CDR1 GTSNPN and CDR2 SVGIG (reference sequence). CDR3 coding DNA: TGTGCCTGGAGAGGCCGGGACAGGGGGCAGGATACGCACTATTTT. It yields the protein CAWRGRDRGQDTHYF.

Details on this clonotype: Compared with germline, one end of the junction differs, possibly owing to a read error. This chain connects TRBV28 to TRBJ2-1, with TRBD2 identical over 9 bases. Germline V lookup: CDR1 MDHEN, CDR2 SYDVKM. This CDR3 has 14 amino acids. CDR3 sequence: CASSLGREGNEQLF. The CDR3 nucleotides read TGTGCCAGCAGTCTCGGGCGGGAGGGCAATGAGCAGCTCTTC.

In regard to this clonotype: Its ends do not fully match the called genes, so a read error is possible. The chain carries TRBV12-3 or TRBV12-4 and TRBJ2-1; D is perhaps TRBD2 (5 bases). The length of the CDR3 is 14 residues. The CDR3 DNA sequence: TGTGCTAGCAGTCCTGCGGGTGGCTTCAATGTGCAGTTCTTC. Translating gives CASSPAGGFNVQFF.

This clonotype has ten or more counts. The chain employs TRBV20-1 and TRBJ2-4, with D perhaps matching TRBD2 (5 bases). Germline CDR1 DFQATT, CDR2 SNEGSKA (reference sequence). The CDR3 length is 15 residues. V lost 6 bases and J lost 3, with 18 bases in between. CDR3 amino acids: CSAPGVLEGKNIQYF. CDR3 bases: TGCAGTGCCCCCGGGGTTTTAGAGGGCAAAAACATTCAGTACTTC.

Worth noting for this clonotype: One junction end disagrees with the germline gene, perhaps due to a read error. The chain is built from TRBV11-2 and TRBJ2-1; maybe TRBD1 (6 bases). The CDR3 covers 17 residues. Germline V gene data show CDR1 as SGHAT and CDR2 as FQNNGV. In DNA, the CDR3 is TGTGCCAGCAGCTTAAGTAACAGGGCGAGCTCCTACAATGAGAAGGTCTTC. It specifies CASSLSNRASSYNEKVF. Full variable domain (outside the CDR3, taken from reference TRBV11-2 and TRBJ2-1): EAGVAQSPRYKIIEKRQSVAFWCNPISGHATLYWYQQILGQGPKLLIQFQNNGVVDDSQLPKDRFSAERLKGVDSTLKIQPAKLEDSAVYLCASSLSNRASSYNEKVFGPGTRLTVL.

To note about this clonotype: Since a much larger clone is just one base distant, this may be a read error. This rearrangement joins TRBV5-1 to TRBJ2-7; D not resolved. CDR3 length: 11 residues. V lost 2 bases and J 3 bases, leaving 3 bases between the germline ends. The germline V gene has CDR1 SGHRS and CDR2 YFSETQ. The CDR3, as DNA: TGCGCCAGCAGCTTTAACTACGAGCAGTACTTC. This translates into CASSFNYEQYF.

As concerns this clonotype: A much larger clone sits a single nucleotide away, making a read error possible. This rearrangement joins TRBV28 to TRBJ2-1, with 9 nucleotides matching TRBD1. CDR1 and CDR2 (germline): MDHEN, SYDVKM. This CDR3 is 15 amino acids long. The CDR3, as DNA: TGTGCCAGCACTACAAACAGGGGGCGGGTAGGTGAGAAGTTCTTC. Translation gives CASTTNRGRVGEKFF.